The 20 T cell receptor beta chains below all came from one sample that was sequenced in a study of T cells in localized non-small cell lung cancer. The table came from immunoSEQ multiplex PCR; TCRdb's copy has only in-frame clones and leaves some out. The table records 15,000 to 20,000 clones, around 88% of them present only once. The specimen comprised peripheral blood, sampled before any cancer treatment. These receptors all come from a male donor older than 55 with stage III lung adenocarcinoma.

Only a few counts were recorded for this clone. The CDR3 coding sequence is TGCGCCAGCAGCAACGGACAGGTCCCAACCTACGAGCAGTACTTC. Protein: CASSNGQVPTYEQYF. The chain employs TRBV5-1 and TRBJ2-7; 7 nucleotides agree with TRBD1. The length of the CDR3 is 15 residues. CDR1 and CDR2 (germline): SGHRS, YFSETQ. The junction had 9 bases not matched to a gene; V was cut back by 4 bases and J by 2 bases.

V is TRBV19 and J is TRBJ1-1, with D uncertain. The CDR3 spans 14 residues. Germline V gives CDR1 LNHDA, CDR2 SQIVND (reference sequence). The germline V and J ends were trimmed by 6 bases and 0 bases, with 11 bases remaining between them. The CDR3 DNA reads TGTGCCAGTAGGTTGGGCGGAATGAACACTGAAGCTTTCTTT. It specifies CASRLGGMNTEAFF. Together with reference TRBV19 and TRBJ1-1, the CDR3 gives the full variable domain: DGGITQSPKYLFRKEGQNVTLSCEQNLNHDAMYWYRQDPGQGLRLIYYSQIVNDFQKGDIAEGYSVSREKKESFPLTVTSAQKNPTAFYLCASRLGGMNTEAFFGQGTRLTVV.

The CDR3 protein is CASSMRQGSTDTQYF. CDR3 nucleotides: TGTGCCAGCAGCATGAGACAGGGGTCCACAGATACGCAGTATTTT. The V call is TRBV7-9, the J call TRBJ2-3; 8 bases are a match to TRBD1. Germline V gene data show CDR1 as SEHNR and CDR2 as FQNEAQ (reference sequence). The CDR3 sequence is 15 residues long. V shed 5 bases and J 2 bases; nucleotides not matched to a gene: 6.

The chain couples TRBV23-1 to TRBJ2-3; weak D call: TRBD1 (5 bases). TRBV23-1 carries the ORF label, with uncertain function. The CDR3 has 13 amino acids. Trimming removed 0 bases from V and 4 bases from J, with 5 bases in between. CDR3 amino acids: CASSQSRADTQYF. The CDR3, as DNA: TGCGCCAGCAGTCAATCCAGGGCAGATACGCAGTATTTT.

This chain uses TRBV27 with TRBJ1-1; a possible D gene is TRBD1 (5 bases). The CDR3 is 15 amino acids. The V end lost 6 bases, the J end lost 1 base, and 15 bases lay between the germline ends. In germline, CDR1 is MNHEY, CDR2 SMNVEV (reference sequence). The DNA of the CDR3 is TGTGCCAGCAGCCCGAGGACAACCCAGAACACTGAAGCTTTCTTT. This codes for CASSPRTTQNTEAFF.

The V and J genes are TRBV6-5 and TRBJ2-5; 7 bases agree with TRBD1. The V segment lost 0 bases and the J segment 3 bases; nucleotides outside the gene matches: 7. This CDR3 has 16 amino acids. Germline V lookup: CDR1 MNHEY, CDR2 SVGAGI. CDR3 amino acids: CASSYSIQGTEETQYF. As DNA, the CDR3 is TGTGCCAGCAGTTACTCGATACAGGGGACAGAAGAGACCCAGTACTTC.

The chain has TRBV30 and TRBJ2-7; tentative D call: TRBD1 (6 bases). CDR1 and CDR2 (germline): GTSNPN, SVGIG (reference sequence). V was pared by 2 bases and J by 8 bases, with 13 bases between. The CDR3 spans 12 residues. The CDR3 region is CAWSQGLPKQYF. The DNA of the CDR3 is TGTGCCTGGAGTCAGGGGTTGCCAAAGCAGTACTTC.

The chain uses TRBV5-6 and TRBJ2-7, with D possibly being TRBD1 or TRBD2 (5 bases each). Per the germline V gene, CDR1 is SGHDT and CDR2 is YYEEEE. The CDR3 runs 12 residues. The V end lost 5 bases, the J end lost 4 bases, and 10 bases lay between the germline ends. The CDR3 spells CASSRDAYEQYF. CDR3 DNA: TGTGCCAGCAGTCGGGACGCATACGAGCAGTACTTC.

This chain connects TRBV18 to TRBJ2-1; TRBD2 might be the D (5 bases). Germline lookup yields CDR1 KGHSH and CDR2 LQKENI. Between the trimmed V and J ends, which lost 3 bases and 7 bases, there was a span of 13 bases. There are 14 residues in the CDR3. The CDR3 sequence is CASSPERMGNEQFF. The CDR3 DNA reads TGTGCCAGCTCACCTGAGCGGATGGGGAATGAGCAGTTCTTC.

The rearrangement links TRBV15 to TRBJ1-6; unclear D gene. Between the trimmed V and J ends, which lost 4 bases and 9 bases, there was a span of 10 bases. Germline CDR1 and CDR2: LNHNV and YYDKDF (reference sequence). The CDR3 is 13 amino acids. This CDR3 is CATSIREASPLHF. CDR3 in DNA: TGTGCCACCAGCATCCGGGAGGCTTCACCCCTCCACTTT.

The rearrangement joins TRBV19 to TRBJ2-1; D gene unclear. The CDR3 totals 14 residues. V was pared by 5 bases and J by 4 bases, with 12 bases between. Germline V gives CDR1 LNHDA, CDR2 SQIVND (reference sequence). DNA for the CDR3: TGTGCCAGTAGTGTGTCTACTGGGTACAATGAGCAGTTCTTC. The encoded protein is CASSVSTGYNEQFF.

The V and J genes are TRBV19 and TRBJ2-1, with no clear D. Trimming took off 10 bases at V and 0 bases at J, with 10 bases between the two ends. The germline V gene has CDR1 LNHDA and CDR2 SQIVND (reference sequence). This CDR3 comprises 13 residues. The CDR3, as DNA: TGTGCCACTCGCAAGGGCTCCTACAATGAGCAGTTCTTC. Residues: CATRKGSYNEQFF.

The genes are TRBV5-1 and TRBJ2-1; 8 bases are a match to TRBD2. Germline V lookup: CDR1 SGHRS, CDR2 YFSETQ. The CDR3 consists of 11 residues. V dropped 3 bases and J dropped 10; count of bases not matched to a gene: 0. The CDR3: CASSSSGEQFF. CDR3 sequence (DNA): TGCGCCAGCAGCTCTAGCGGGGAGCAGTTCTTC.

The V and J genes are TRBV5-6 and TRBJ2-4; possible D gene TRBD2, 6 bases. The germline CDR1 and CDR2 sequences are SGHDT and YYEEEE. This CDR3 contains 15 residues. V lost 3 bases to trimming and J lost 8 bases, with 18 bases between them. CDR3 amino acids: CASSSSGRSDDIQYF. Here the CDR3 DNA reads TGTGCCAGCAGCTCTTCAGGGAGGTCAGACGACATTCAGTACTTC.

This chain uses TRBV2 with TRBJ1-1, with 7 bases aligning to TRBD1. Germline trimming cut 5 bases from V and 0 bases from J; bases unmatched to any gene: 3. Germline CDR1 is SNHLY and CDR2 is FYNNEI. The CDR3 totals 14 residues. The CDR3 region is CASSSDRVNTEAFF. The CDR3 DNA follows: TGTGCCAGCAGTTCAGACAGGGTGAACACTGAAGCTTTCTTT.

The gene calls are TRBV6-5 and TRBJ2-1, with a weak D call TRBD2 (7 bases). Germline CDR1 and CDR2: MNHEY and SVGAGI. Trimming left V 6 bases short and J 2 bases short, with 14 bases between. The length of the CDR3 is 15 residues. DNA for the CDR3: TGTGCCAGCAGCCAAGGAGGGGGGGCCTACAATGAGCAGTTCTTC. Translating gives CASSQGGGAYNEQFF.

This CDR3 reads CASSLGQVGIQYF. CDR3 sequence (DNA): TGTGCCAGCAGCTTGGGACAGGTTGGCATTCAGTACTTC. The chain joins TRBV5-6 to TRBJ2-4; a weak D match, TRBD1 (6 bases). Trimming pared 0 bases from V and 9 bases from J, leaving 10 bases between. Germline V gives CDR1 SGHDT, CDR2 YYEEEE. CDR3 length: 13 amino acids.

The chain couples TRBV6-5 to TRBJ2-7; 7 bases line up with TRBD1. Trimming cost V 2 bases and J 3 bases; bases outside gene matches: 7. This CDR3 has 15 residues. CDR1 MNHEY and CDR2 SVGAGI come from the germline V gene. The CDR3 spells CASSYDGTAVYEQYF. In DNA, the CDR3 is TGTGCCAGCAGTTACGATGGGACAGCAGTCTACGAGCAGTACTTC.

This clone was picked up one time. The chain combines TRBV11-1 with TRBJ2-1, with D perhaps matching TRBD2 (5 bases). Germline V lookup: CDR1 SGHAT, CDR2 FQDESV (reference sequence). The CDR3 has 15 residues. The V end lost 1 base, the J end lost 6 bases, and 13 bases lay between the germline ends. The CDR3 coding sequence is TGTGCCAGCAGCTTAGGGTTGGTCCGGGGCAATGAGCAGTTCTTC. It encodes CASSLGLVRGNEQFF.

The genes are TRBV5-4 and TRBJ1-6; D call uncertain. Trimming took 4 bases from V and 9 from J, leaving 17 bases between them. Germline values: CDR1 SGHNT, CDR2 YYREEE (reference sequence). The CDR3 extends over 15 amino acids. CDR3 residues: CASSQDPGSGSPLHF. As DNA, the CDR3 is TGTGCCAGCAGCCAAGATCCGGGATCAGGTTCACCCCTCCACTTT. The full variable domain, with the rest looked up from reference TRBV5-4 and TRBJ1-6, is ETGVTQSPTHLIKTRGQQVTLRCSSQSGHNTVSWYQQALGQGPQFIFQYYREEENGRGNFPPRFSGLQFPNYSSELNVNALELDDSALYLCASSQDPGSGSPLHFGNGTRLTVT.